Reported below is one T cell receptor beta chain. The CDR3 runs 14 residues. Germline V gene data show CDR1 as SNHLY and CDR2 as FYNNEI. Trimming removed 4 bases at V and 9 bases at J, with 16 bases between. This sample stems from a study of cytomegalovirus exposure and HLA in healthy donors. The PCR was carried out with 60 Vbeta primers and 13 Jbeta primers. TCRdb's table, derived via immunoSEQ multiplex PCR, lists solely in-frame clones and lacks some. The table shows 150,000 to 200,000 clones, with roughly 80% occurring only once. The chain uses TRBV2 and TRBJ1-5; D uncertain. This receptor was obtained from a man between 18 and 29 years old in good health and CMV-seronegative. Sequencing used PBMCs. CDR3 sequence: CASSVEGGSGPQHF. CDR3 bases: TGTGCCAGCAGTGTTGAGGGCGGCTCCGGGCCCCAGCATTTT.